The next 18 T cell receptor beta chains were all read from a single sample in a study of control samples from healthy donors and cancer patients. Sequencing was performed with immunoSEQ multiplex PCR; in TCRdb, only in-frame clones are kept and a portion is missing. Of 150,000 to 200,000 clones in the sample, about 92% were seen once. The sample was blood. The source of these receptors is a man aged 25 to 40 in good health.

This clone was observed a single time. V usage is TRBV9 and J usage is TRBJ1-6; tentatively, D is TRBD1 (5 bases). V was pared by 3 bases and J by 6 bases, with 13 bases between. The V gene's germline CDR1 is SGDLS and CDR2 YYNGEE. CDR3 length: 15 amino acids. This chain's CDR3 is CASSAGLGLNSPLHF. CDR3 DNA sequence: TGTGCCAGCAGCGCGGGACTCGGTCTTAATTCACCCCTCCACTTT. The full variable domain, rest sourced from reference TRBV9 and TRBJ1-6, is DSGVTQTPKHLITATGQRVTLRCSPRSGDLSVYWYQQSLDQGLQFLIQYYNGEERAKGNILERFSAQQFPDLHSELNLSSLELGDSALYFCASSAGLGLNSPLHFGNGTRLTVT.

The chain couples TRBV29-1 to TRBJ1-1; D might be TRBD1 (5 bases). V was cut by 6 bases and J by 11 bases, with 25 bases left in between. Germline V gene data show CDR1 as SQVTM and CDR2 as ANQGSEA. The CDR3 sequence is 14 residues long. For the CDR3, the DNA is TGCAGCGTCCCCCTGCAGGACCGGGGGTTTTTGGCTTTCTTT. It codes for CSVPLQDRGFLAFF. Full variable domain (remainder filled in from reference TRBV29-1 and TRBJ1-1): SAVISQKPSRDICQRGTSLTIQCQVDSQVTMMFWYRQQPGQSLTLIATANQGSEATYESGFVIDKFPISRPNLTFSTLTVSNMSPEDSSIYLCSVPLQDRGFLAFFGQGTRLTVV.

The chain combines TRBV28 with TRBJ2-1; D gene uncertain. The CDR3 covers 14 residues. Trimming removed 2 bases from V and 0 bases from J, with 5 bases in between. Germline CDR1 reads MDHEN; CDR2 reads SYDVKM. The CDR3 DNA sequence: TGTGCCAGCAGTTTAGGGGTCTCCTACAATGAGCAGTTCTTC. Residues: CASSLGVSYNEQFF.

This sequence joins TRBV4-3 and TRBJ1-1; D unclear. The CDR3 has 13 residues. Germline values: CDR1 LGHNA, CDR2 YSLEER. With 0 bases removed from V and 1 base from J, the gap between germline ends came to 3 bases. The CDR3 loop reads CASSQEQNTEAFF. The DNA for the CDR3 is TGCGCCAGCAGCCAAGAACAGAACACTGAAGCTTTCTTT.

V gene TRBV6-6 combines with J gene TRBJ1-2; D is unresolved. V was trimmed by 5 bases and J by 7 bases, leaving 14 bases between them. The germline CDR1 and CDR2 sequences are MNHNY and SVGAGI (reference sequence). There are 13 residues in the CDR3. In DNA form, the CDR3 reads TGTGCCAGCAGTCCCGGGGTCGCGCGTGGCTACACCTTC. It encodes CASSPGVARGYTF.

The J gene is TRBJ2-7, the V gene TRBV19, with D perhaps TRBD2 (7 bases). Trimming removed 5 bases at V and 6 bases at J, with 14 bases between. The CDR3 covers 13 residues. Germline CDR1 reads LNHDA; CDR2 reads SQIVND (reference sequence). CDR3 coding DNA: TGTGCCAGTAGTTCAGAAGGGGGGGGCGAGCAGTACTTC. Protein product: CASSSEGGGEQYF.

The CDR3 DNA sequence: TGTGCCAGCAGCAGGACAGGGAGTGTAGACTATGGCTACACCTTC. It encodes CASSRTGSVDYGYTF. The rearrangement uses TRBV5-6 and TRBJ1-2; TRBD1 matches at 8 bases. CDR3 length: 15 residues. Germline CDR1 is SGHDT and CDR2 is YYEEEE. J was trimmed by 3 bases and V by 4 bases; bases with no gene match: 8.

The chain uses TRBV6-5 and TRBJ1-3, with a tentative D call TRBD1 (6 bases). The CDR3 totals 14 residues. CDR1 is MNHEY and CDR2 is SVGAGI in the germline V gene. V was clipped by 7 bases and J by 4 bases, with 14 bases between them. Written as DNA, the CDR3 is TGTGCCAGCACCGACAGGTTTTCAGGAAACACCATATATTTT. It translates to CASTDRFSGNTIYF.

V is TRBV7-3 and J is TRBJ2-3; 8 bases align to TRBD1. The germline V gene encodes CDR1 SGHTA and CDR2 FQGTGA. Unmatched junction bases numbered 1, after V lost 2 bases and J lost 0 bases. This CDR3 contains 15 residues. CDR3 loop: CASSLQGASTDTQYF. The CDR3, as DNA: TGTGCCAGCAGCTTACAGGGGGCGAGCACAGATACGCAGTATTTT. Based on the CDR3 plus reference TRBV7-3 and TRBJ2-3, the full variable domain is GAGVSQTPSNKVTEKGKYVELRCDPISGHTALYWYRQSLGQGPEFLIYFQGTGAADDSGLPNDRFFAVRPEGSVSTLKIQRTERGDSAVYLCASSLQGASTDTQYFGPGTRLTVL.

The chain couples TRBV20-1 to TRBJ2-5; 8 nucleotides align to TRBD1. Looked up from germline, CDR1 is DFQATT and CDR2 is SNEGSKA (reference sequence). With 3 bases clipped from V and 5 bases from J, the junction kept 11 bases outside the gene matches. The CDR3 has 15 residues. The CDR3 loop is CSASDGTGIEETQYF. The CDR3 DNA follows: TGCAGTGCTAGTGACGGGACAGGAATAGAGGAGACCCAGTACTTC.

The CDR3: CASSLAGGGQGMNTEAFF. For the CDR3, the DNA is TGTGCCAGCAGTTTAGCGGGGGGGGGACAGGGGATGAACACTGAAGCTTTCTTT. The chain couples TRBV27 to TRBJ1-1, with 10 bases that match TRBD1. Germline CDR1 is MNHEY and CDR2 is SMNVEV (reference sequence). V was pared by 2 bases and J by 0 bases, with 9 bases of the junction left unmatched. The CDR3 loop spans 18 amino acids.

As DNA, the CDR3 is TGCAGCTGCCTGGAGCGGAACACCTACGAGCAGTACTTC. As protein: CSCLERNTYEQYF. V is TRBV29-1 and J is TRBJ2-7; D might be TRBD2 (5 bases). The length of the CDR3 is 13 residues. The germline gives CDR1 SQVTM, CDR2 ANQGSEA. Trimming left V 8 bases short and J 2 bases short, with 16 bases between.

The chain couples TRBV2 to TRBJ2-7, with 12 bases matching TRBD2. Germline V gives CDR1 SNHLY, CDR2 FYNNEI. This CDR3 region has 13 residues. The V gene end was trimmed by 6 bases and the J gene end by 4 bases; junction bases not matched to a gene: 1. The CDR3 bases are TGTGCCAGCAGGGGACTAGCGGGTTACGAGCAGTACTTC. This encodes CASRGLAGYEQYF.

The chain recombines TRBV27 with TRBJ1-4, with 7 positions matching TRBD1. Germline V gene lookup returns CDR1 MNHEY and CDR2 SMNVEV (reference sequence). V shed 2 bases and J 2 bases; nucleotides not matched to a gene: 11. The length of the CDR3 is 18 residues. The CDR3 loop reads CASSLAPPDRATNEKLFF. The CDR3 DNA follows: TGTGCCAGCAGTTTAGCCCCCCCCGACAGGGCCACTAATGAAAAACTGTTTTTT.

This sequence joins TRBV18 and TRBJ1-2, with 12 bases aligning to TRBD1. The V and J ends lost 6 bases and 8 bases, in that order; junction bases with no gene match: 7. Germline V CDR1 and CDR2: KGHSH, LQKENI. The CDR3 runs 14 residues. CDR3 sequence (DNA): TGTGCCAGCTCGTCCGGGACAGGGGGCAAGGGCTACACCTTC. Its protein is CASSSGTGGKGYTF.

For the CDR3, the DNA is TGTGCCAGCACCATAAGGGGCGACAGGGCTAATGAAAAACTGTTTTTT. The encoded protein is CASTIRGDRANEKLFF. J is TRBJ1-4 and V is TRBV7-9; TRBD1 matches at 7 bases. This CDR3 spans 16 amino acids. Germline loops: CDR1 SEHNR, CDR2 FQNEAQ (reference sequence). V gave up 7 bases and J gave up 3 bases; unmatched junction bases: 11.

This chain joins TRBV30 and TRBJ1-5; maybe TRBD1 (5 bases). The V gene's germline CDR1 is GTSNPN and CDR2 SVGIG (reference sequence). V lost 1 base, J lost 9 bases, and 10 bases lay in between. The CDR3 runs to 12 residues. CDR3 amino acids: CAWSASQGPQHF. The CDR3 DNA reads as TGTGCCTGGAGTGCGTCCCAGGGGCCCCAGCATTTT.

The gene calls are TRBV30 and TRBJ1-6; the D gene is possibly TRBD1 (5 bases). The germline V and J ends were trimmed by 3 bases and 6 bases, with 12 bases remaining between them. Germline values: CDR1 GTSNPN, CDR2 SVGIG (reference sequence). The length of the CDR3 is 14 residues. For the CDR3, the DNA is TGTGCCTGGAGAACAGGAGAGATTAATTCACCCCTCCACTTT. Translating it yields CAWRTGEINSPLHF.